This TCR beta chain was documented in a study of cytomegalovirus exposure and HLA in healthy donors. Using immunoSEQ multiplex PCR, the repertoire was profiled, and TCRdb retains in-frame clones only, with some absent. Of about 240,000 clones listed, more than 75% are singletons. The donors were part of the validation cohort, which consisted of some 120 subjects and was separate from the first cohort of hundreds of subjects. Germline lookup yields CDR1 SGHRS and CDR2 YFSETQ. After removal of 3 bases from V and 5 bases from J, the junction contained 4 bases not matched to a gene. This CDR3 is 14 amino acids long.

The clonotype comes from a woman aged 25 to 39 in good health and CMV-seropositive. This rearrangement joins TRBV5-1 to TRBJ2-5; 10 nucleotides align to TRBD1. The sample consisted of PBMCs. The CDR3 protein is CASSSGTGAETQYF. CDR3 sequence (DNA): TGCGCCAGCAGCTCCGGGACAGGGGCGGAGACCCAGTACTTC. The entire variable domain, with the rest obtained from reference TRBV5-1 and TRBJ2-5, is as follows: KAGVTQTPRYLIKTRGQQVTLSCSPISGHRSVSWYQQTPGQGLQFLFEYFSETQRNKGNFPGRFSGRQFSNSRSEMNVSTLELGDSALYLCASSSGTGAETQYFGPGTRLLVL.